The 30 T cell receptor beta chains reported below all come from one sample, sequenced in a study of blood T cell repertoires in COVID-19. TCRdb's copy holds only in-frame clones and misses some; the assay was immunoSEQ multiplex PCR. The data hold some 250,000 clones, with nearly 90% observed a single time. Sequenced material: PBMCs or T cells enriched from blood (not recorded which). The receptors here all came from a woman aged 30 to 39 with acute COVID-19.

The chain recombines TRBV19 with TRBJ1-1; D is perhaps TRBD1 (5 bases). V was trimmed by 1 base and J by 5 bases, leaving 11 bases between them. The germline V gene has CDR1 LNHDA and CDR2 SQIVND (reference sequence). The CDR3 covers 14 residues. The CDR3 sequence: CASSIVGGGTEAFF. The CDR3, as DNA: TGTGCCAGTAGTATAGTCGGGGGTGGTACTGAAGCTTTCTTT.

This CDR3 reads CASSQYRFSGQMNTEAFF. The CDR3 nucleotides read TGTGCCAGCAGCCAATATAGATTTTCGGGACAGATGAACACTGAAGCTTTCTTT. The rearrangement links TRBV14 to TRBJ1-1, with 7 bases aligning to TRBD1. Trimming removed 2 bases from V and 0 bases from J; junction bases left unmatched: 12. Germline lookup yields CDR1 SGHDN and CDR2 FVKESK. There are 18 residues in the CDR3.

The chain carries TRBV5-1 and TRBJ2-7, with 7 bases identical to TRBD1. With 4 bases clipped from V and 1 base from J, the junction kept 14 bases outside the gene matches. The CDR3 is made up of 17 amino acids. Germline CDR1 SGHRS, CDR2 YFSETQ. CDR3 DNA sequence: TGCGCCAGCAGCCTCACCCCCCAGACAGGGTTATCCTACGAGCAGTACTTC. Its translation: CASSLTPQTGLSYEQYF.

The rearrangement joins TRBV10-3 to TRBJ1-5; D perhaps matches TRBD1 (5 bases). The V end was cut by 3 bases, the J end by 2 bases, with 8 bases between. This CDR3 has 14 amino acids. Germline CDR1 reads ENHRY; CDR2 reads SYGVKD. CDR3 sequence: CAISDDSGNQPQHF. As DNA, the CDR3 is TGTGCCATCAGTGACGACAGTGGCAATCAGCCCCAGCATTTT.

The rearrangement joins TRBV6-5 to TRBJ1-2; perhaps TRBD1 as D (5 bases). The V end was cut by 9 bases, the J end by 8 bases, with 16 bases between. The CDR3 covers 12 residues. CDR1 MNHEY and CDR2 SVGAGI come from the germline V gene. Written as DNA, the CDR3 is TGTGCCAGTGGGGGAGGGGATCGGGGCTACACCTTC. Amino acids: CASGGGDRGYTF.

The genes are TRBV15 and TRBJ2-7, with 8 bases matching TRBD1. Germline V gives CDR1 LNHNV, CDR2 YYDKDF (reference sequence). The CDR3 extends over 15 amino acids. The V and J ends lost 4 bases and 2 bases, in that order; junction bases with no gene match: 7. The CDR3 DNA is TGTGCCACCAGCAAACCCGGGGGACAGGCCTACGAGCAGTACTTC. Its protein is CATSKPGGQAYEQYF.

This clone was observed a single time. This sequence joins TRBV27 and TRBJ1-1; possibly TRBD1 for D (6 bases). CDR3 length: 12 amino acids. Germline V CDR1 and CDR2: MNHEY, SMNVEV (reference sequence). The germline V and J ends were trimmed by 5 bases and 5 bases, with 9 bases remaining between them. The CDR3 loop is CASSPQGTEAFF. CDR3 nucleotide sequence: TGTGCCAGCAGTCCTCAGGGGACTGAAGCTTTCTTT.

The rearrangement uses TRBV19 and TRBJ1-5, with 8 bases fitting TRBD1. The CDR3 runs to 15 residues. Germline V gene sequence: CDR1 LNHDA, CDR2 SQIVND (reference sequence). V shed 6 bases and J 5 bases; nucleotides not matched to a gene: 9. As DNA, the CDR3 is TGTGCCAGTAGCCAGGGGGCGGGATGGGATCAGCCCCAGCATTTT. Its protein is CASSQGAGWDQPQHF.

The chain uses TRBV6-5 and TRBJ1-3, with 8 bases lining up with TRBD1. This CDR3 has 13 amino acids. The junction had 4 bases not matched to a gene; V was cut back by 8 bases and J by 4 bases. Germline V gives CDR1 MNHEY, CDR2 SVGAGI. Written as DNA, the CDR3 is TGTGCCAGCGGGACAGGCTGGGGAAACACCATATATTTT. Encoded protein: CASGTGWGNTIYF.

V and J are TRBV5-6 and TRBJ1-6; no firm D call. With 4 bases removed from V and 6 bases from J, the gap between germline ends came to 17 bases. The CDR3 length is 16 residues. CDR1 and CDR2 (germline): SGHDT, YYEEEE. DNA of the CDR3: TGTGCCAGCAGCCCTACCCCGGGAATCGGTAATTCACCCCTCCACTTT. Its translation is CASSPTPGIGNSPLHF.

The V and J genes are TRBV5-5 and TRBJ2-2, with 10 bases identical to TRBD1. This CDR3 spans 19 amino acids. V gave up 5 bases and J gave up 5 bases; unmatched junction bases: 18. Germline V gene data show CDR1 as SGHKS and CDR2 as YYEKEE (reference sequence). The CDR3 DNA reads as TGTGCCAGCAGTGGGGCGCCGGGACAGGGGTCCCGGGGGACCGGGGAGCTGTTTTTT. Translated: CASSGAPGQGSRGTGELFF.

The J gene is TRBJ1-2, the V gene TRBV15; the D gene is possibly TRBD1 (6 bases). The CDR3 is made up of 15 amino acids. Germline V CDR1 and CDR2: LNHNV, YYDKDF (reference sequence). Between the trimmed V and J ends, which lost 3 bases and 4 bases, there was a span of 15 bases. The CDR3 DNA reads as TGTGCCACCAGCAGGCCGACCGGGACACTCTATGGCTACACCTTC. Encoded protein: CATSRPTGTLYGYTF.

The chain has TRBV28 and TRBJ1-5; D possibly corresponds to TRBD1 (6 bases). CDR1 and CDR2 from the germline V gene are MDHEN and SYDVKM. There are 14 residues in the CDR3. V gave up 6 bases and J gave up 3 bases, with 12 bases separating them. The CDR3 bases are TGTGCCAGCAGGGGAGCAGGGGACAATCAGCCCCAGCATTTT. Amino acid sequence: CASRGAGDNQPQHF.

The V call is TRBV30, the J call TRBJ1-1; the D gene is possibly TRBD1 (5 bases). The CDR3 has 11 amino acids. Germline V gene sequence: CDR1 GTSNPN, CDR2 SVGIG (reference sequence). This CDR3 reads CVQGVQTEAFF. In DNA, the CDR3 is TGTGTCCAGGGAGTCCAAACTGAAGCTTTCTTT.

The J gene is TRBJ2-1, the V gene TRBV12-3 or TRBV12-4; tentative D call: TRBD2 (5 bases). V was trimmed by 6 bases and J by 8 bases, leaving 8 bases between them. The CDR3 is 11 amino acids. CDR3 amino acids: CASRPDYEQFF. The CDR3 coding sequence is TGTGCCAGCAGGCCGGACTATGAGCAGTTCTTC.

The genes are TRBV11-2 and TRBJ1-5; TRBD1 agrees at 8 bases. The V segment lost 5 bases and the J segment 5 bases; nucleotides outside the gene matches: 8. The CDR3 covers 15 residues. CDR1 is SGHAT and CDR2 is FQNNGV in the germline V gene. The CDR3 reads CASSLRTGSHQPQHF. The CDR3 DNA reads TGTGCCAGCAGCCTAAGGACAGGGTCTCATCAGCCCCAGCATTTT.

The J gene is TRBJ2-6, the V gene TRBV7-9, with a tentative D call TRBD1 (5 bases). V was cut by 2 bases and J by 10 bases, with 12 bases left in between. CDR3 length equals 14 residues. Germline V lookup: CDR1 SEHNR, CDR2 FQNEAQ (reference sequence). The CDR3 DNA reads TGTGCCAGCAGCTTACTCCAGGGTCTGAACGTCCTGACTTTC. The encoded protein is CASSLLQGLNVLTF.

The chain uses TRBV4-1 and TRBJ2-3; D call uncertain. The CDR3 loop spans 15 amino acids. Trimming shortened V by 2 bases and J by 2 bases, and 11 bases separated the two germline ends. Germline assignment: CDR1 MGHRA and CDR2 YSYEKL. The CDR3 DNA is TGCGCCAGCAGCCAATTGGGCAGCTACACAGATACGCAGTATTTT. This encodes CASSQLGSYTDTQYF.

V is TRBV19 and J is TRBJ2-7; no reliable D call. The CDR3 extends over 16 amino acids. Germline V gene data show CDR1 as LNHDA and CDR2 as SQIVND (reference sequence). V lost 4 bases, J lost 0 bases, and 16 bases lay in between. The CDR3 here is CASSRVAPTNSYEQYF. The CDR3 region has the DNA TGTGCCAGTAGTAGAGTAGCTCCCACAAACTCCTACGAGCAGTACTTC.

The gene calls are TRBV9 and TRBJ2-1, with TRBD2 matching over 10 bases. The CDR3 sequence is 15 residues long. CDR1 is SGDLS and CDR2 is YYNGEE in the germline V gene. The J segment lost 9 bases and the V segment lost 0 bases, leaving 6 bases of the junction unmatched. The CDR3 region has the DNA TGTGCCAGCAGCGTAGCGAGCGGGGGGGACGGTGAGCAGTTCTTC. Translated, it gives CASSVASGGDGEQFF.

The chain carries TRBV15 and TRBJ2-7; 9 bases align to TRBD1. The CDR3 spans 15 residues. Per germline, CDR1 LNHNV and CDR2 YYDKDF (reference sequence). V gave up 0 bases and J gave up 3 bases; unmatched junction bases: 3. CDR3 DNA sequence: TGTGCCACCAGCAGAGATCCGGGACAGGGCTACGAGCAGTACTTC. Translation gives CATSRDPGQGYEQYF. Full variable domain (outside the CDR3, taken from reference TRBV15 and TRBJ2-7): DAMVIQNPRYQVTQFGKPVTLSCSQTLNHNVMYWYQQKSSQAPKLLFHYYDKDFNNEADTPDNFQSRRPNTSFCFLDIRSPGLGDTAMYLCATSRDPGQGYEQYFGPGTRLTVT.

This clone appeared once. The rearrangement uses TRBV7-2 and TRBJ2-1; 9 bases match TRBD1. The CDR3 covers 17 residues. Trimming at V came to 2 bases and at J to 8 bases, leaving 13 bases not matched to a gene. Per the germline V gene, CDR1 is SGHTA and CDR2 is FQGNSA. The chain's CDR3 is CASSLIQGAYPPDEQFF. The CDR3 bases are TGTGCCAGCAGCTTAATACAGGGGGCCTACCCCCCCGATGAGCAGTTCTTC.

The CDR3 DNA sequence: TGTGCCTGGAGAGAAACTCCGGGACAGAACACCGGGGAGCTGTTTTTT. The encoded protein is CAWRETPGQNTGELFF. This chain connects TRBV30 to TRBJ2-2, with a weak D call TRBD1 (6 bases). The V end was cut by 3 bases, the J end by 1 base, with 15 bases between. There are 16 residues in the CDR3. Germline CDR1 GTSNPN, CDR2 SVGIG (reference sequence).

This sequence joins TRBV5-1 and TRBJ2-1; 10 bases line up with TRBD2. V shed 4 bases, J shed 12 bases, and the junction held 13 bases outside the gene matches. Germline lookup yields CDR1 SGHRS and CDR2 YFSETQ. The CDR3 consists of 15 residues. CDR3 in amino acids: CASSAAGGPVSGQFF. CDR3 coding DNA: TGCGCCAGCAGCGCAGCGGGGGGGCCCGTCTCAGGGCAGTTCTTC.

The rearrangement links TRBV5-4 to TRBJ1-1; D gene uncertain. The CDR3 totals 15 residues. Germline V gene lookup returns CDR1 SGHNT and CDR2 YYREEE (reference sequence). V was shortened by 4 bases and J by 1 base, with 14 bases between the two germline ends. CDR3: CASSPVVQKNTEAFF. The CDR3 DNA reads as TGTGCCAGCAGCCCGGTGGTACAGAAGAACACTGAAGCTTTCTTT.

With respect to this clone: The sample holds other DNA sequences that translate to the same CDR3. The V gene is TRBV7-9, the J gene TRBJ1-4, with unresolved D. Germline CDR1 reads SEHNR; CDR2 reads FQNEAQ (reference sequence). V lost 1 base to trimming and J lost 5 bases, with 8 bases between them. The CDR3 consists of 14 residues. The CDR3 loop is CASSLGGTNEKLFF. For the CDR3, the DNA is TGTGCCAGCAGCTTAGGCGGTACAAATGAAAAACTGTTTTTT.

The chain is built from TRBV19 and TRBJ2-2; the D is unclear. CDR3 length: 13 amino acids. V lost 7 bases and J 1 base, leaving 7 bases between the germline ends. Germline CDR1 and CDR2: LNHDA and SQIVND (reference sequence). This chain's CDR3 is CASTVLNTGELFF. The CDR3 DNA follows: TGTGCCAGTACGGTACTGAACACCGGGGAGCTGTTTTTT.

The chain couples TRBV6-5 to TRBJ1-4; the D gene is possibly TRBD1 (5 bases). Trimming left V 6 bases short and J 4 bases short, with 9 bases between. Per the germline V gene, CDR1 is MNHEY and CDR2 is SVGAGI. The CDR3 is made up of 13 amino acids. This CDR3 reads CASSRDLNEKLFF. The DNA of the CDR3 is TGTGCCAGCAGCAGGGATCTTAATGAAAAACTGTTTTTT.

The chain is built from TRBV4-3 and TRBJ1-5; D ambiguous. The V end lost 5 bases, the J end lost 2 bases, and 10 bases lay between the germline ends. This CDR3 is 14 amino acids long. Per germline, CDR1 LGHNA and CDR2 YSLEER. Here the CDR3 reads CASSVNEGNQPQHF. CDR3 DNA: TGCGCCAGCAGCGTGAATGAGGGCAATCAGCCCCAGCATTTT.

V gene TRBV5-1 combines with J gene TRBJ1-1; D might be TRBD1 (5 bases). CDR3 length: 13 residues. CDR1 is SGHRS, CDR2 YFSETQ, per germline. V was trimmed by 7 bases and J by 2 bases, leaving 12 bases between them. The CDR3, as DNA: TGCGCCAGCGCTTGGGGCCCAAACACTGAAGCTTTCTTT. Encoded protein: CASAWGPNTEAFF.